Listed below are T cell receptor beta chains from one sample, sequenced in a study of blood T cell repertoires in COVID-19. Data came from immunoSEQ multiplex PCR; TCRdb stores just in-frame clones and leaves some out. The sample yields over 200,000 clones, 85% seen once. Sequencing was carried out using PBMCs or T cells enriched from blood (not recorded which). All receptors come from a man in his forties who had recovered from COVID-19. CDR3s include the opening cysteine and the closing phenylalanine or tryptophan. Fields, in order: CDR3 protein, CDR3 DNA, D gene, clone size, J gene, V gene. The D gene is left open where the match is weak. Only part of the rows carry a size: once, few, many, or a class if the clone is expanded.

CASSYDRDQPQHF	TGTGCCAGCAGCTACGACAGGGACCAGCCCCAGCATTTT	TRBD1	NA	TRBJ1-5	TRBV7-9
CASSLTGLETQYF	TGCGCCAGCAGCTTAACAGGGTTGGAGACCCAGTACTTC	NA	NA	TRBJ2-5	TRBV5-1
CSVVPGAGGRTDTQYF	TGCAGCGTTGTCCCCGGCGCGGGAGGGCGCACAGATACGCAGTATTTT	TRBD2	NA	TRBJ2-3	TRBV29-1
CATSREQGAEPGYTF	TGTGCCACCAGCAGAGAACAGGGGGCGGAACCCGGCTACACCTTC	TRBD1	NA	TRBJ1-2	TRBV15
CAGGLAGRTGELFF	TGTGCCGGGGGATTAGCGGGACGCACCGGGGAGCTGTTTTTT	TRBD2	NA	TRBJ2-2	TRBV4-2
CASSQEQENSPLHF	TGTGCCAGCAGCCAAGAACAGGAGAATTCACCCCTCCACTTT	NA	many	TRBJ1-6	TRBV4-2
CAISESGREGAPFF	TGTGCCATCAGTGAGTCTGGCAGGGAGGGTGCCCCCTTCTTC	TRBD2	NA	TRBJ2-1	TRBV10-3
CAWSSRNTEAFF	TGTGCCTGGAGTTCCAGGAACACTGAAGCTTTCTTT	NA	NA	TRBJ1-1	TRBV30
CASSYGGGPQHF	TGTGCCAGCAGTTATGGGGGGGGGCCCCAGCATTTT	NA	NA	TRBJ1-5	TRBV6-2/TRBV6-3
CASSFPHTGANVLTF	TGTGCCAGCAGTTTCCCCCACACTGGGGCCAACGTCCTGACTTTC	NA	NA	TRBJ2-6	TRBV6-2/TRBV6-3
CASSLGLAEPASYNEQFF	TGCGCCAGCAGCCTCGGACTAGCGGAGCCCGCCTCCTACAATGAGCAGTTCTTC	TRBD2	NA	TRBJ2-1	TRBV4-3
CSASRSSGRRVEQFF	TGCAGTGCTAGTCGCTCTAGCGGGAGGCGGGTTGAGCAGTTCTTC	TRBD2	NA	TRBJ2-1	TRBV20-1
CASSARDRFYEQYF	TGTGCCAGCAGCGCCCGGGACAGATTCTACGAGCAGTACTTC	TRBD1	NA	TRBJ2-7	TRBV7-2
CASTRAMEDTQYF	TGCGCCAGCACTAGAGCGATGGAGGATACGCAGTATTTT	NA	NA	TRBJ2-3	TRBV4-1
CASSSPGGSDEQYF	TGTGCCAGCAGCTCACCCGGCGGGAGCGACGAGCAGTACTTC	TRBD2	NA	TRBJ2-7	TRBV3-1/TRBV3-2
CATSEGQGARSNEQFF	TGTGCCACCAGTGAGGGACAGGGGGCGCGTAGTAATGAGCAGTTCTTC	TRBD1	few	TRBJ2-1	TRBV24-1
CASSYGAGPTDEQFF	TGTGCCAGCAGTTACGGTGCGGGACCGACGGATGAGCAGTTCTTC	NA	NA	TRBJ2-1	TRBV6-2/TRBV6-3
CASSFGGVAEKLFF	TGTGCCAGCAGCTTTGGGGGGGTAGCAGAAAAACTGTTTTTT	NA	NA	TRBJ1-4	TRBV11-2
CASSESLGDRGFGQPQHF	TGCGCCAGCAGTGAGTCGTTAGGGGACAGGGGGTTCGGCCAGCCCCAGCATTTT	TRBD1	NA	TRBJ1-5	TRBV10-2
CASSNTGYAHQPQHF	TGTGCCAGCAGCAACACAGGGTATGCCCACCAGCCCCAGCATTTT	NA	NA	TRBJ1-5	TRBV28
CASSLHRTGSYEQYF	TGTGCCAGCAGCCTCCACAGGACAGGCTCCTACGAGCAGTACTTC	TRBD1	NA	TRBJ2-7	TRBV14
CASSQGTGLYEQYF	TGCGCCAGCAGCCAGGGGACAGGGCTTTACGAGCAGTACTTC	TRBD1	few	TRBJ2-7	TRBV4-1
CASSLSGKRTDTQYF	TGTGCCAGCAGCCTAAGCGGGAAGCGCACAGATACGCAGTATTTT	TRBD2	NA	TRBJ2-3	TRBV9
CASSPTDRATGELFF	TGTGCCAGCAGCCCCACGGACAGGGCGACCGGGGAGCTGTTTTTT	TRBD1	NA	TRBJ2-2	TRBV14
CASSVGTGGGKLFF	TGTGCCAGCAGTGTTGGGACAGGGGGAGGTAAACTGTTTTTT	TRBD1	NA	TRBJ1-4	TRBV28
CASSLSSYEQYF	TGTGCCAGCAGCTTATCTTCCTACGAGCAGTACTTC	NA	once	TRBJ2-7	TRBV7-2
CASSSDPLGQGRNTIYF	TGTGCCAGCAGCTCCGACCCTTTAGGACAGGGTCGAAACACCATATATTTT	TRBD1	NA	TRBJ1-3	TRBV7-8
CASKPTGSYGYTF	TGTGCCAGTAAGCCCACGGGAAGCTATGGCTACACCTTC	NA	NA	TRBJ1-2	TRBV19
CAISAGDSNQPQHF	TGTGCCATCAGTGCAGGGGATAGCAATCAGCCCCAGCATTTT	NA	NA	TRBJ1-5	TRBV10-3
CASSIRGRIEKLFF	TGTGCCAGCAGTATCCGCGGGAGGATCGAAAAACTGTTTTTT	NA	NA	TRBJ1-4	TRBV28
CASSPQASGGYEQYF	TGCGCCAGCAGCCCACAGGCTAGCGGGGGCTACGAGCAGTACTTC	TRBD2	NA	TRBJ2-7	TRBV4-1
CSVESGGSYYGYTF	TGCAGCGTTGAGTCAGGAGGGTCGTACTATGGCTACACCTTC	NA	NA	TRBJ1-2	TRBV29-1
CASSKTASYEQYF	TGCGCCAGCAGTAAGACAGCCTCCTACGAGCAGTACTTC	NA	NA	TRBJ2-7	TRBV10-1
CAWSYHRASGANVLTF	TGTGCCTGGAGTTACCACAGGGCTTCTGGGGCCAACGTCCTGACTTTC	NA	NA	TRBJ2-6	TRBV30
CASSVGSMRGYEQYF	TGTGCCAGCAGCGTAGGGTCGATGCGGGGTTACGAGCAGTACTTC	NA	once	TRBJ2-7	TRBV9
CASSLTTGVDTGELFF	TGCGCCAGCAGCTTGACGACAGGGGTGGACACCGGGGAGCTGTTTTTT	TRBD1	NA	TRBJ2-2	TRBV5-1
CASSMDRGNEQYF	TGTGCCAGCAGCATGGACAGGGGGAACGAGCAGTACTTC	TRBD1	NA	TRBJ2-7	TRBV7-3
CASSPEGAPRQYF	TGTGCCAGCAGCCCAGAGGGGGCGCCAAGGCAGTACTTC	TRBD1	NA	TRBJ2-7	TRBV13
CASTLPGTGRETQYF	TGTGCCAGCACACTACCCGGGACAGGGAGGGAGACCCAGTACTTC	TRBD1	NA	TRBJ2-5	TRBV25-1
CASKRQEKNSPLHF	TGTGCCAGCAAACGACAGGAAAAGAATTCACCCCTCCACTTT	NA	NA	TRBJ1-6	TRBV6-6
CASSIVSGALHF	TGTGCCAGTAGTATAGTGTCCGGGGCCCTCCACTTT	NA	NA	TRBJ1-6	TRBV19
CASSADRQETQYF	TGTGCCAGCAGCGCCGACAGACAAGAGACCCAGTACTTC	NA	NA	TRBJ2-5	TRBV2
CASSVDRVSNNEQFF	TGTGCCAGCAGTGTTGACAGGGTGTCGAACAATGAGCAGTTCTTC	TRBD1	NA	TRBJ2-1	TRBV2
CASSAPEVQYGYTF	TGTGCCAGCAGCGCCCCCGAGGTTCAGTATGGCTACACCTTC	NA	NA	TRBJ1-2	TRBV9
CASSLRKADNSPLHF	TGTGCCAGCAGCTTGCGGAAAGCGGATAATTCACCCCTCCACTTT	NA	NA	TRBJ1-6	TRBV5-5
CASSQLRTSGTHTGELFF	TGCGCCAGCAGCCAATTAAGGACAAGCGGGACTCACACCGGGGAGCTGTTTTTT	TRBD2	many	TRBJ2-2	TRBV4-1
CASSGGQGHQPQHF	TGTGCCAGCAGCGGGGGACAGGGTCATCAGCCCCAGCATTTT	TRBD1	NA	TRBJ1-5	TRBV9
CASSQYNNYGYTF	TGTGCCAGCAGCCAGTACAACAACTATGGCTACACCTTC	NA	NA	TRBJ1-2	TRBV14
CASSFSGGNNEQFF	TGTGCCAGCAGCTTTAGCGGAGGTAATAATGAGCAGTTCTTC	NA	NA	TRBJ2-1	TRBV7-8
CASSLDVATNSGNTIYF	TGCGCCAGCAGCTTGGATGTAGCTACCAACTCTGGAAACACCATATATTTT	NA	NA	TRBJ1-3	TRBV5-1
CASSMTGWNEQFF	TGTGCCAGCAGTATGACAGGGTGGAATGAGCAGTTCTTC	TRBD1	once	TRBJ2-1	TRBV7-3
CASSPSTVGGQETQYF	TGTGCCAGCAGTCCGTCGACAGTCGGGGGGCAAGAGACCCAGTACTTC	TRBD2	NA	TRBJ2-5	TRBV2
CATSFGRIVAGAYEQYF	TGTGCCACCAGTTTTGGCAGGATTGTAGCGGGAGCGTACGAGCAGTACTTC	TRBD2	NA	TRBJ2-7	TRBV15
CASSYGGSGDTQYF	TGTGCCAGCAGCTACGGCGGGAGTGGGGATACGCAGTATTTT	TRBD2	NA	TRBJ2-3	TRBV7-3
CASSARPQGALNQPQHF	TGTGCCAGTAGTGCGCGACCGCAGGGGGCTCTCAATCAGCCCCAGCATTTT	TRBD1	NA	TRBJ1-5	TRBV19
CASSDFVGGVQPQHF	TGTGCCAGCAGTGATTTTGTAGGGGGTGTACAGCCCCAGCATTTT	NA	NA	TRBJ1-5	TRBV6-1
CASEGLAGTNEQFF	TGCGCCAGCGAGGGACTAGCGGGAACCAATGAGCAGTTCTTC	TRBD2	NA	TRBJ2-1	TRBV5-1
CAWSVHGYGYTF	TGTGCCTGGAGTGTACATGGCTATGGCTACACCTTC	NA	NA	TRBJ1-2	TRBV30
CASSVAQGDNEQFF	TGTGCCAGCAGCGTAGCTCAAGGGGACAATGAGCAGTTCTTC	NA	NA	TRBJ2-1	TRBV9
CASRNTGGPQHF	TGTGCCAGCAGGAACACAGGGGGGCCCCAGCATTTT	TRBD1	NA	TRBJ1-5	TRBV6-5